One and the same sample provided the 18 T cell receptor beta chains below, sequenced in a study of beta chain features in type 1 diabetes. These TCRs are of unknown antigen specificity. Study findings and constraints: Shortening that was moderate but significant affected the TCRB CDR3s of Type 1 diabetes patients in all four CD4+ subsets.

Expressed TCRB transcripts were sequenced because the entire RNA isolate underwent reverse transcription. This table comes from immunoSEQ multiplex PCR, and its TCRdb copy is limited to in-frame clones, with some not included. Among some 150,000 clones listed, more than 10% were seen once. Sequenced material: central memory CD4+ T cells from blood. Receptors originate from a man aged 18 to 30 with type 1 diabetes.

There are a few counts of this clone. The genes are TRBV9 and TRBJ2-3, with 10 bases matching TRBD2. The CDR3 is 16 residues long. The germline V gene has CDR1 SGDLS and CDR2 YYNGEE. J gave up 4 bases and V 3 bases, and 8 bases lay outside the gene matches. In DNA, the CDR3 is TGTGCCAGCAGCGCCCGCACTAGCGGGGTGGCAGATACGCAGTATTTT. Translated: CASSARTSGVADTQYF.

This clone was seen at least ten times. The chain employs TRBV5-1 and TRBJ2-1; 7 nucleotides agree with TRBD2. The CDR3 extends over 14 amino acids. Germline V CDR1 and CDR2: SGHRS, YFSETQ. V lost 1 base and J lost 3; bases outside the gene matches: 1. In DNA, the CDR3 is TGCGCCAGCAGCTTGCGGGGGGACTACAATGAGCAGTTCTTC. It yields the protein CASSLRGDYNEQFF.

The genes are TRBV30 and TRBJ1-2, with a weak D call TRBD1 (5 bases). This CDR3 has 14 residues. CDR1 is GTSNPN, CDR2 SVGIG, per germline (reference sequence). Trimming left V 2 bases short and J 1 base short, with 11 bases between. In DNA, the CDR3 is TGTGCCTGGAGTATGGACATTGATAACTATGGCTACACCTTC. It codes for CAWSMDIDNYGYTF.

Turning to this clone: With a far larger clone one base away, a read error is the likely cause. This chain links TRBV7-2 with TRBJ2-3; 8 positions match TRBD2. CDR1 and CDR2 from the germline V gene are SGHTA and FQGNSA. The V gene end was trimmed by 3 bases and the J gene end by 5 bases; junction bases not matched to a gene: 4. This CDR3 comprises 14 residues. The CDR3: CASSLAGGEDTQYF. In DNA, the CDR3 is TGTGCCAGCAGCTTGGCCGGGGGGGAAGATACGCAGTATTTT.

V and J are TRBV29-1 and TRBJ1-2, with 7 bases matching TRBD1. The CDR3 is 12 residues long. Trimming at V came to 4 bases and at J to 3 bases, leaving 2 bases not matched to a gene. The germline V gene has CDR1 SQVTM and CDR2 ANQGSEA. The CDR3 reads CSVGDRDYGYTF. The CDR3 nucleotides are TGCAGCGTTGGAGACAGGGACTATGGCTACACCTTC.

The chain links TRBV30 to TRBJ1-1; 7 bases are a match to TRBD1. This CDR3 has 12 residues. Trimming cost V 8 bases and J 0 bases; bases outside gene matches: 3. Germline values: CDR1 GTSNPN, CDR2 SVGIG (reference sequence). CDR3 bases: TGTGCCAAGGGACAGTTGAACACTGAAGCTTTCTTT. Amino acid sequence: CAKGQLNTEAFF.

V and J are TRBV5-1 and TRBJ2-3; no reliable D call. The CDR3 contains 14 residues. V lost 4 bases, J lost 2 bases, and 11 bases lay in between. Germline CDR1 SGHRS, CDR2 YFSETQ. The CDR3 DNA reads as TGCGCCAGCAGCCTTGAGAGACACACAGATACGCAGTATTTT. Its protein product is CASSLERHTDTQYF.

The gene calls are TRBV7-8 and TRBJ1-5, with no clear D. Germline CDR1 and CDR2: SGHVS and FQNEAQ. The CDR3 totals 15 residues. The V gene lost 5 bases and the J gene lost 7 bases, with 18 bases spanning the gap. Here the CDR3 reads CASSPRQAHGQPQHF. In DNA form, the CDR3 reads TGTGCCAGCAGCCCCCGTCAGGCCCACGGACAGCCCCAGCATTTT.

This clone has just a few counts. The chain carries TRBV11-1 and TRBJ2-6, with D perhaps matching TRBD1 (6 bases). CDR1 is SGHAT and CDR2 is FQDESV in the germline V gene (reference sequence). The CDR3 sequence is 16 residues long. Trimming left V 5 bases short and J 1 base short, with 12 bases between. CDR3 sequence: CASSVPGVSGANVLTF. CDR3 coding DNA: TGTGCCAGCAGCGTCCCAGGGGTTTCTGGGGCCAACGTCCTGACTTTC.

There are many counts of this clone. The chain uses TRBV7-9 and TRBJ2-1, with D tentatively TRBD1 (5 bases). The germline CDR1 and CDR2 sequences are SEHNR and FQNEAQ (reference sequence). The germline V and J ends were trimmed by 6 bases and 2 bases, with 14 bases remaining between them. The CDR3 runs to 15 residues. The CDR3: CASRGLPMTYNEQFF. The CDR3 nucleotides read TGTGCCAGCAGGGGGCTGCCGATGACCTACAATGAGCAGTTCTTC.

The chain carries TRBV30 and TRBJ2-2; D is unclear. CDR3 length equals 14 residues. CDR1 is GTSNPN and CDR2 is SVGIG in the germline V gene (reference sequence). V gave up 2 bases and J gave up 1 base, with 8 bases separating them. CDR3 amino acids: CAWSLDGNTGELFF. The CDR3 coding sequence is TGTGCCTGGAGTCTCGACGGGAACACCGGGGAGCTGTTTTTT.

In this sample, this clone turned up a few times. V gene TRBV7-9 combines with J gene TRBJ1-2, with unresolved D. CDR1 is SEHNR and CDR2 is FQNEAQ in the germline V gene (reference sequence). This CDR3 is 17 amino acids long. Deletions cut 4 bases from V and 4 bases from J, with 22 bases between. The CDR3 nucleotides are TGTGCCAGCAGCTCAAGGGAGGGTGTAGGGCTGGCCTATGGCTACACCTTC. Protein: CASSSREGVGLAYGYTF.

The chain combines TRBV9 with TRBJ2-3; D ambiguous. CDR1 and CDR2 from the germline V gene are SGDLS and YYNGEE. V was trimmed by 4 bases and J by 0 bases, leaving 3 bases between them. The CDR3 sequence is 12 residues long. The CDR3 nucleotides read TGTGCCAGCAGCCTAAGCACAGATACGCAGTATTTT. It translates to CASSLSTDTQYF.

In its sample, this clone was seen a few times. The V call is TRBV7-2, the J call TRBJ1-5; TRBD1 aligns across 7 bases. Germline CDR1 is SGHTA and CDR2 is FQGNSA. V dropped 5 bases and J dropped 2; count of bases not matched to a gene: 3. This CDR3 is built from 14 residues. The CDR3 DNA follows: TGTGCCAGCAGCGCCGGACAGGGCAATCAGCCCCAGCATTTT. Its protein is CASSAGQGNQPQHF.

A few counts support this clone. The chain uses TRBV9 and TRBJ2-6; D is perhaps TRBD2 (6 bases). The V gene's germline CDR1 is SGDLS and CDR2 YYNGEE. Trimming left V 4 bases short and J 2 bases short, with 10 bases between. The CDR3 is 15 residues long. CDR3 coding DNA: TGTGCCAGCAGCCCGGGGGTTACTGGGGCCAACGTCCTGACTTTC. This translates into CASSPGVTGANVLTF. Together with reference TRBV9 and TRBJ2-6, the CDR3 gives the full variable domain: DSGVTQTPKHLITATGQRVTLRCSPRSGDLSVYWYQQSLDQGLQFLIQYYNGEERAKGNILERFSAQQFPDLHSELNLSSLELGDSALYFCASSPGVTGANVLTFGAGSRLTVL.

The chain employs TRBV5-1 and TRBJ1-6; D uncertain. The V end was cut by 2 bases, the J end by 5 bases, with 8 bases between. Germline loops: CDR1 SGHRS, CDR2 YFSETQ. The CDR3 spans 14 residues. The DNA of the CDR3 is TGCGCCAGCAGCTTTAAACTGGATAATTCACCCCTCCACTTT. Its translation: CASSFKLDNSPLHF. The entire variable domain, with the rest obtained from reference TRBV5-1 and TRBJ1-6, is as follows: KAGVTQTPRYLIKTRGQQVTLSCSPISGHRSVSWYQQTPGQGLQFLFEYFSETQRNKGNFPGRFSGRQFSNSRSEMNVSTLELGDSALYLCASSFKLDNSPLHFGNGTRLTVT.

This clone was counted only a few times. V and J are TRBV20-1 and TRBJ2-3; D call uncertain. The V and J ends lost 5 bases and 4 bases respectively, with 7 bases between them. CDR1 and CDR2 from the germline V gene are DFQATT and SNEGSKA (reference sequence). The CDR3 is made up of 11 amino acids. The CDR3: CSAERADTQYF. The CDR3, as DNA: TGCAGTGCTGAACGAGCAGATACGCAGTATTTT.

This clone was detected a few times. The chain couples TRBV20-1 to TRBJ1-1, with a weak D call TRBD1 (5 bases). Deletions cut 1 base from V and 7 bases from J, with 7 bases between. The CDR3 is made up of 11 amino acids. The germline gives CDR1 DFQATT, CDR2 SNEGSKA (reference sequence). The CDR3 loop reads CSARGGLEAFF. As DNA, the CDR3 is TGCAGTGCTAGAGGGGGCCTTGAAGCTTTCTTT.